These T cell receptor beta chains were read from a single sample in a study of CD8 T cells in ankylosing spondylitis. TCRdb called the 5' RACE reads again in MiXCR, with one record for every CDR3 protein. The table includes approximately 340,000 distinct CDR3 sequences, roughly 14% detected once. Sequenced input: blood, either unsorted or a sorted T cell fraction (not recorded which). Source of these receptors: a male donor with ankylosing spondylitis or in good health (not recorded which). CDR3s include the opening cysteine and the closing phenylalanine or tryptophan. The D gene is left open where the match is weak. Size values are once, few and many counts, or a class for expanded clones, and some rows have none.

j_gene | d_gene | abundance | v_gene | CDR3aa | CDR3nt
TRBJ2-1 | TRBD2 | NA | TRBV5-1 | CASSSSLAGGLNEQFF | TGCGCCAGCAGCTCTTCTCTAGCGGGAGGGTTAAATGAGCAGTTCTTC
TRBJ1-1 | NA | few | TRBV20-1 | CSATRGLYTEAFF | TGCAGTGCCACTAGGGGACTGTACACTGAAGCTTTCTTT
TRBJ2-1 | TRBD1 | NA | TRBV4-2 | CASSQRTGNEQFF | TGTGCCAGCAGCCAGCGGACAGGGAATGAGCAGTTCTTC
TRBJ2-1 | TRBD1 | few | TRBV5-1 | CASSPGTGEVNEQFF | TGCGCCAGCAGCCCAGGGACAGGGGAGGTCAATGAGCAGTTCTTC
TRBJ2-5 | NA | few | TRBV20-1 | CSAMLSAKTQYF | TGCAGTGCTATGTTGAGCGCGAAGACCCAGTACTTC
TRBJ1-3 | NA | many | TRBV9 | CASSFRSSGNTIYF | TGTGCCAGCAGCTTCCGGAGCTCTGGAAACACCATATATTTT
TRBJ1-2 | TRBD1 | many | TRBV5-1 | CASSPPGQGNYGYTF | TGCGCCAGCAGCCCGCCGGGACAGGGGAACTATGGCTACACCTTC
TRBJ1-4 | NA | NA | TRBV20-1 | CSARGDSLGKLFF | TGCAGTGCTAGGGGGGACTCCCTAGGAAAACTGTTTTTT
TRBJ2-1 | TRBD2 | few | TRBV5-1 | CASSLGLAGGPHNEQFF | TGCGCCAGCAGCTTGGGACTAGCGGGAGGGCCACACAATGAGCAGTTCTTC
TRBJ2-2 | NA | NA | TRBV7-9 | CASSRDANTGELFF | TGTGCCAGCAGTCGAGACGCCAACACCGGGGAGCTGTTTTTT
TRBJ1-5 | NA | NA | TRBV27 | CASSFEGGYQPQHF | TGTGCCAGCAGTTTCGAAGGGGGTTATCAGCCCCAGCATTTT
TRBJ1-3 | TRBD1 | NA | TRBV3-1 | CASSQITTGGNGNTIYF | TGTGCCAGCAGCCAGATCACGACAGGGGGCAATGGAAACACCATATATTTT
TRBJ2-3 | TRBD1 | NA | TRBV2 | CASSWDRDTDTQYF | TGTGCCAGCAGCTGGGACAGGGACACAGATACGCAGTATTTT
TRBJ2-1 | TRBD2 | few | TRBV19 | CASRTSGRASEFF | TGTGCCAGTAGGACTAGCGGGAGGGCGAGTGAGTTCTTC
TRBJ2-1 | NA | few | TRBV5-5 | CASSLGGTAYNEQFF | TGTGCCAGCAGCTTGGGAGGGACCGCCTACAATGAGCAGTTCTTC
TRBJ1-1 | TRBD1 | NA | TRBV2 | CASNDRVGTEAFF | TGTGCCAGCAACGACAGGGTCGGAACTGAAGCTTTCTTT
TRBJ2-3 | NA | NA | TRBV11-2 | CASLNVGRGAGLDTQYF | TGTGCCAGTTTAAATGTTGGCAGGGGGGCCGGATTGGATACGCAGTATTTT
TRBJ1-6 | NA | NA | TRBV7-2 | CASSFTGKSPLHF | TGTGCCAGCAGCTTTACAGGGAAATCACCCCTCCACTTT
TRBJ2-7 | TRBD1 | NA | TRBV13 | CASSSIRDRSYEQYF | TGTGCCAGCAGCTCGATCCGGGACAGGTCCTACGAGCAGTACTTC
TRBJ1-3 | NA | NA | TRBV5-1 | CASAMDSRSGNTIYF | TGCGCCAGCGCAATGGACAGCCGCTCTGGAAACACCATATATTTT
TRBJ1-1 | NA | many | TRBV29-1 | CSSRSGGNTEAFF | TGCAGCTCCCGGTCGGGAGGGAACACTGAAGCTTTCTTT
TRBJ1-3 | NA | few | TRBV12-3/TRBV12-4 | CASSPPLQGNTIYF | TGTGCCAGCAGTCCACCGCTTCAGGGAAACACCATATATTTT
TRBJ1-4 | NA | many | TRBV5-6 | CASSLPTNEKLFF | TGTGCCAGCAGCTTGCCCACTAATGAAAAACTGTTTTTT
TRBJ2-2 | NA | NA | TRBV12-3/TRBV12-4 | CASSLGQGFTGELFF | TGTGCCAGCAGTTTGGGGCAGGGGTTCACCGGGGAGCTGTTTTTT
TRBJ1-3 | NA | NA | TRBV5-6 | CASSLAVGGNTIYF | TGTGCCAGCAGCTTAGCGGTTGGTGGAAACACCATATATTTT
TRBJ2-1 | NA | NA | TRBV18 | CASSPGLGGLYNEQFF | TGTGCCAGCTCACCGGGTCTAGGAGGACTTTACAATGAGCAGTTCTTC
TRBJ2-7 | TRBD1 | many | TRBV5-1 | CASSFSPGQGNEQYF | TGCGCCAGCAGCTTTAGTCCGGGACAGGGCAACGAGCAGTACTTC
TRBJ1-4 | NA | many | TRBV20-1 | CSASPSVNEKLFF | TGCAGTGCTAGTCCGTCAGTTAATGAAAAACTGTTTTTT
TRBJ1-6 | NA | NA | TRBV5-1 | CASSLSPLDDRPNSPLHF | TGCGCCAGCAGCTTGTCTCCCCTTGATGACAGACCTAATTCACCCCTCCACTTT
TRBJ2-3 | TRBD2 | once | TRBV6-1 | CASRLGLAGVTDTQYF | TGTGCCAGCAGGCTCGGACTAGCGGGGGTGACAGATACGCAGTATTTT
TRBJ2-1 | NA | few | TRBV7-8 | CASSSGLPSSYNEQFF | TGTGCCAGCAGCTCGGGACTCCCGAGCTCCTACAATGAGCAGTTCTTC
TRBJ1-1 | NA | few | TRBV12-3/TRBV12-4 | CASSSIPTGTTEAFF | TGTGCCAGCAGTTCAATCCCTACAGGGACCACTGAAGCTTTCTTT
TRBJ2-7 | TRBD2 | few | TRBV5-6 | CASSLDYAGRDPYEQYF | TGTGCCAGCAGCTTGGATTACGCCGGGAGGGACCCCTACGAGCAGTACTTC
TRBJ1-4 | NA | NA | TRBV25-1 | CASSGYREGEKLFF | TGTGCCAGCAGCGGTTACAGGGAAGGGGAAAAACTGTTTTTT
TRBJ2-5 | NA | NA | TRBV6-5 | CASSYDWGGETQYF | TGTGCCAGCAGTTACGATTGGGGCGGAGAGACCCAGTACTTC
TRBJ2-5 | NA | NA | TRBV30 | CAWTPGPPQGETQYF | TGTGCCTGGACTCCGGGGCCCCCTCAAGGAGAGACCCAGTACTTC